Listed here are 22 T cell receptor beta chains from one sample, sequenced in a study of T cell repertoires in cytomegalovirus infection (dated by TCRdb to between 2017 and 2020). Data came from an Illumina HiSeq 1500. TCRdb ran its own pipeline on the public reads, namely fastp trimming at Q25 and MiXCR clone calling, and kept in-frame beta chains. Every CDR3 protein is listed once, alongside the most common genes and DNA of its rows. Counted in this sample were 310,000 or so distinct CDR3 sequences; around 10% of them appeared once. The biggest ten clones account for less than 3% of the sample. The sample was PBMCs. All receptors derive from a human donor in good health (CMV status not recorded). Some clones in this sample may be carry-over from other donors' samples.

The sample holds many counts of this clonotype. The chain is built from TRBV7-2 and TRBJ1-3, with D perhaps TRBD1 (6 bases). The V end was cut by 0 bases, the J end by 2 bases, with 8 bases between. From germline, CDR1 is SGHTA and CDR2 FQGNSA. The CDR3 length is 15 residues. CDR3 amino acids: CASSLAPGAGNTIYF. CDR3 coding DNA: TGTGCCAGCAGCTTAGCGCCAGGGGCTGGAAACACCATATATTTT.

The V and J genes are TRBV5-5 and TRBJ2-2, with 12 bases matching TRBD2. The CDR3 loop spans 18 amino acids. Germline CDR1 and CDR2: SGHKS and YYEKEE (reference sequence). The V segment lost 2 bases and the J segment 5 bases; nucleotides outside the gene matches: 10. CDR3 nucleotide sequence: TGTGCCAGCAGCTTTCCTAGCGGGGGGGCAAAAAGGACCGGGGAGCTGTTTTTT. It specifies CASSFPSGGAKRTGELFF.

The gene calls are TRBV10-3 and TRBJ1-1; D is possibly TRBD1 (5 bases). Trimming stripped 10 bases from V and 3 bases from J, with 12 bases between. Germline values: CDR1 ENHRY, CDR2 SYGVKD. CDR3 length: 12 residues. The CDR3 DNA sequence: TGTGCCACTGGGGCCCCGGACACTGAAGCTTTCTTT. This gives the protein CATGAPDTEAFF.

For this clonotype: This CDR3 fails to terminate in the conserved phenylalanine or tryptophan, so it likely reflects a read error. V gene TRBV7-6 combines with J gene TRBJ2-2; no reliable D call. CDR3 length: 12 amino acids. CDR1 and CDR2 from the germline V gene are SGHVS and FNYEAQ. V lost 5 bases and J lost 2, with 3 bases in between. In nucleotides, the CDR3 is TGTGCCAGCAGCAAAAACACCGGGGAGCTGTTTCTT. It translates to CASSKNTGELFL.

Many counts were recorded for this clonotype. The chain carries TRBV13 and TRBJ1-5; D is uncertain. V was trimmed by 0 bases and J by 10 bases, leaving 13 bases between them. CDR3 length: 14 amino acids. CDR1 and CDR2 from the germline V gene are PRHDT and FYEKMQ (reference sequence). CDR3 DNA: TGTGCCAGCAGCTTAGGCGGAGTCTATGGCCCCCAGCATTTT. Translation: CASSLGGVYGPQHF.

This clonotype was seen repeatedly, ten times or more. V is TRBV6-1 and J is TRBJ1-6, with D possibly being TRBD1 (5 bases). V gave up 5 bases and J gave up 5 bases, with 13 bases separating them. CDR3 length: 15 amino acids. Germline V gives CDR1 MNHNS, CDR2 SASEGT. The CDR3, as DNA: TGTGCCAGCAGTTCATCGACAGTAGATAATTCACCCCTCCACTTT. Protein sequence: CASSSSTVDNSPLHF.

To note about this clonotype: A much more abundant neighbour one base away suggests this may be a read error. V usage is TRBV14 and J usage is TRBJ2-3; D possibly corresponds to TRBD2 (6 bases). Germline V lookup: CDR1 SGHDN, CDR2 FVKESK. The CDR3 length is 16 residues. V lost 4 bases to trimming and J lost 3 bases, with 17 bases between them. The CDR3 loop is CASSPLTSSLTDTQYF. The DNA of the CDR3 is TGTGCCAGCAGCCCTCTTACTAGCAGCCTAACAGATACGCAGTATTTT.

This clonotype was observed many times. The V gene is TRBV7-8, the J gene TRBJ2-3, with D tentatively TRBD2 (6 bases). Germline-derived CDR1 and CDR2 are SGHVS and FQNEAQ. V lost 5 bases and J lost 1, with 19 bases in between. The length of the CDR3 is 17 residues. CDR3 nucleotide sequence: TGTGCCAGCAGCCTAACCCTTCGGGCTAGCGGCACAGATACGCAGTATTTT. It codes for CASSLTLRASGTDTQYF.

The table lists this clonotype with a count of one. This rearrangement joins TRBV28 to TRBJ1-5, with a possible D match to TRBD1 (6 bases). The V and J ends lost 7 bases and 0 bases respectively, with 19 bases between them. Germline V CDR1 and CDR2: MDHEN, SYDVKM. The CDR3 length is 17 residues. The CDR3 is CASTQTGHAYSNQPQHF. CDR3 bases: TGTGCCAGCACTCAAACAGGGCACGCCTATAGCAATCAGCCCCAGCATTTT.

This clonotype appeared many times. This chain connects TRBV15 to TRBJ2-6; TRBD2 is a possible D gene (6 bases). Trimming took 6 bases from V and 4 from J, leaving 16 bases between them. Germline values: CDR1 LNHNV, CDR2 YYDKDF (reference sequence). This CDR3 is built from 16 residues. The CDR3 nucleotides are TGTGCCACCAGAGAGATCGGGACTCTGGGGGCCAACGTCCTGACTTTC. It is translated as CATREIGTLGANVLTF.

The chain has TRBV20-1 and TRBJ1-5; TRBD1 matches at 7 bases. The V segment lost 2 bases and the J segment 3 bases; nucleotides outside the gene matches: 7. This CDR3 region has 15 residues. Germline V gives CDR1 DFQATT, CDR2 SNEGSKA (reference sequence). The CDR3 loop is CSARLTGQNNQPQHF. In DNA, the CDR3 is TGCAGTGCTAGACTTACGGGACAGAACAATCAGCCCCAGCATTTT.

The table lists this clonotype with many counts. This chain links TRBV6-5 with TRBJ1-3; no clear D. CDR3 length equals 15 residues. V gave up 2 bases and J gave up 4 bases, with 12 bases separating them. Germline CDR1 is MNHEY and CDR2 is SVGAGI. CDR3 loop: CASSYDWTDGNTIYF. CDR3 sequence (DNA): TGTGCCAGCAGTTACGACTGGACCGACGGAAACACCATATATTTT.

This clonotype was detected ten times or more. This rearrangement joins TRBV12-3 or TRBV12-4 to TRBJ2-1; D is undetermined. The CDR3 is 15 residues long. Between the trimmed V and J ends, which lost 2 bases and 6 bases, there was a span of 14 bases. CDR3 loop: CASSLQDGSRNEQFF. CDR3 coding DNA: TGTGCCAGCAGTTTACAGGACGGAAGCCGCAATGAGCAGTTCTTC.

This chain connects TRBV29-1 to TRBJ2-1, with 11 bases lining up with TRBD2. V gave up 7 bases and J gave up 5 bases; unmatched junction bases: 7. The CDR3 has 14 residues. CDR1 and CDR2 from the germline V gene are SQVTM and ANQGSEA. This chain's CDR3 is CSAIAGGPNNEQFF. CDR3 in DNA: TGCAGCGCAATAGCGGGGGGGCCCAACAATGAGCAGTTCTTC.

This clonotype has a handful of counts. The chain uses TRBV28 and TRBJ1-2, with D uncertain. Trimming took off 3 bases at V and 3 bases at J, with 11 bases between the two ends. The CDR3 length is 14 residues. CDR1 MDHEN and CDR2 SYDVKM come from the germline V gene. Here the CDR3 reads CASSLAVTDYGYTF. In nucleotides, the CDR3 is TGTGCCAGCAGTTTGGCCGTTACAGACTATGGCTACACCTTC.

This clonotype has a count of ten or more. The chain joins TRBV18 to TRBJ2-1; D ambiguous. Trimming removed 3 bases from V and 5 bases from J, with 11 bases in between. Germline V gene data show CDR1 as KGHSH and CDR2 as LQKENI. The CDR3 loop spans 14 amino acids. CDR3 residues: CASSPQANHNEQFF. CDR3 in DNA: TGTGCCAGCTCACCCCAAGCGAATCACAATGAGCAGTTCTTC.

This chain links TRBV24-1 with TRBJ2-3, with TRBD2 as a possible D gene (6 bases). Trimming removed 5 bases from V and 1 base from J, with 15 bases in between. The CDR3 loop spans 16 amino acids. Germline-derived CDR1 and CDR2 are KGHDR and SFDVKD. CDR3 residues: CATSAQWGERTDTQYF. Here the CDR3 DNA reads TGTGCCACCAGTGCCCAGTGGGGGGAGCGCACAGATACGCAGTATTTT.

This clonotype was detected many times. The chain employs TRBV29-1 and TRBJ1-5; 7 positions match TRBD1. Trimming removed 5 bases from V and 3 bases from J; junction bases left unmatched: 4. Germline CDR1 reads SQVTM; CDR2 reads ANQGSEA. The CDR3 covers 13 residues. CDR3 protein: CSVRTGTNQPQHF. CDR3 nucleotides: TGCAGCGTTCGGACAGGTACCAATCAGCCCCAGCATTTT.

This clonotype has at least ten counts. The chain couples TRBV7-8 to TRBJ1-5, with D hard to call. The CDR3 runs 14 residues. Trimming left V 3 bases short and J 3 bases short, with 9 bases between. Germline V CDR1 and CDR2: SGHVS, FQNEAQ. CDR3 in DNA: TGTGCCAGCAGCTTCGCCCCGGACAATCAGCCCCAGCATTTT. It translates to CASSFAPDNQPQHF.

This clonotype was observed many times. V usage is TRBV13 and J usage is TRBJ2-7, with D unclear. In germline, CDR1 is PRHDT, CDR2 FYEKMQ (reference sequence). Trimming removed 4 bases from V and 6 bases from J, with 13 bases in between. The CDR3 is made up of 13 amino acids. Here the CDR3 DNA reads TGTGCCAGCAGCTCCGGACGAGGTGGCGAGCAGTACGTC. It encodes CASSSGRGGEQYV.

This clonotype showed up many times. The chain carries TRBV7-2 and TRBJ2-7; 8 positions agree with TRBD1. The CDR3 is 15 residues long. V shed 6 bases and J 1 base; nucleotides not matched to a gene: 8. Germline V gene data show CDR1 as SGHTA and CDR2 as FQGNSA. CDR3 residues: CASRGPGQASYEQYF. Written as DNA, the CDR3 is TGTGCCAGCAGGGGGCCGGGACAGGCTTCCTACGAGCAGTACTTC.

This clonotype was observed many times. The rearrangement joins TRBV6-2 or TRBV6-3 to TRBJ1-1, with a tentative D call TRBD1 (5 bases). The V end lost 0 bases, the J end lost 0 bases, and 8 bases lay between the germline ends. Per the germline V gene, CDR1 is MNHEY and CDR2 is SVGEGT. The CDR3 is 15 residues long. The CDR3: CASSYSGGMNTEAFF. In DNA, the CDR3 is TGTGCCAGCAGTTACTCGGGGGGAATGAACACTGAAGCTTTCTTT.